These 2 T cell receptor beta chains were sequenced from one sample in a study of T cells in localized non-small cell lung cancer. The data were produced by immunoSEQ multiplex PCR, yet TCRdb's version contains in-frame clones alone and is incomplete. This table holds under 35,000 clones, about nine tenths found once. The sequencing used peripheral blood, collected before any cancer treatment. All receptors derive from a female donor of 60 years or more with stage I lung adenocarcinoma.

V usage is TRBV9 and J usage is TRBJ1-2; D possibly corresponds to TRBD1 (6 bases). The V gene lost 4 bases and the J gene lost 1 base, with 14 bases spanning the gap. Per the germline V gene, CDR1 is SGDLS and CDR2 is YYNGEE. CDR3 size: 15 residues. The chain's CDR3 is CASSSDRYNNYGYTF. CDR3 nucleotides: TGTGCCAGCAGCTCCGACAGGTACAATAACTATGGCTACACCTTC.

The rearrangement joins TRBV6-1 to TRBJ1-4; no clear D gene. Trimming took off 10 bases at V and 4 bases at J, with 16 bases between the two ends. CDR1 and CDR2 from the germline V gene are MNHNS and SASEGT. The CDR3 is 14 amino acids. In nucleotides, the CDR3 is TGTGCCACCGACTTTGATGGCTATAATGAAAAACTGTTTTTT. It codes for CATDFDGYNEKLFF.